In its sample, the clone carrying this TCR beta chain was seen many times. Its antigen remains unknown. This specimen comes from a study of T-cell reconstitution after alpha-beta-depleted transplantation in children. Study outcomes and limitations: After transplant, at about two months, alpha-beta T cells were reportedly derived from several hundred expanded graft clones. Diversity of TCRbeta at day 60 was high in some patients, arising from surviving recipient T cells and thymic progenitors. Once a year had passed after transplant, T-cell counts and diversity came mostly from newly produced T cells.

It was with unique molecular identifiers that the TCRbeta library was prepared. TCRdb fed the PCR reads into MiXCR, producing one record per CDR3 protein. In the table there are about 290,000 distinct CDR3 sequences, 9.5% to 13% of which are singletons. The CDR3 totals 11 residues. Germline CDR1 SQVTM, CDR2 ANQGSEA. Trimming pared 0 bases from V and 8 bases from J, leaving 4 bases between. The sequencing used PBMCs, collected before TCRalphabeta/CD19-depleted stem cell transplant. The clonotype was recovered from a boy less than two years old with acute myeloid leukemia, due to receive a stem cell transplant. This chain links TRBV29-1 with TRBJ1-4, with unresolved D. CDR3 protein: CSVEEAEKLFF. CDR3 sequence (DNA): TGCAGCGTTGAAGAGGCAGAAAAACTGTTTTTT.